This TCR beta chain was identified during a study of radiation and T cells in renal cell carcinoma. Study-wide points: In blood, top tumor clones expanded by 2 weeks, shrinking by 4.

Time point described: blood 4 weeks post-SBRT, at nephrectomy. As to treatment: 15 Gy SBRT to primary tumor, nephrectomy 4 weeks later. Nephrectomy followed 15 Gy stereotactic body radiation by 4 weeks. Serial blood draws occurred at baseline and 2 and 4 weeks post-SBRT. Clear cell pathology was present in this patient's renal cell carcinoma. TCRdb's table, derived via immunoSEQ multiplex PCR, lists solely in-frame clones and lacks some. The sample lists about 170,000 clones, less than 90% occurring once. This CDR3 is built from 14 residues. Germline CDR1 SEHNR, CDR2 FQNEAQ (reference sequence). Trimming took off 5 bases at V and 13 bases at J, with 21 bases between the two ends. On this clone: What it binds is not known.

The sample was blood, taken from a patient whose treatment included radiotherapy and nephrectomy. The receptor was isolated from a woman in her forties or fifties with renal cell carcinoma. The genes are TRBV7-9 and TRBJ1-3; D possibly corresponds to TRBD1 (6 bases). CDR3 residues: CASSPSISGTKIYF. The CDR3 DNA follows: TGTGCCAGCAGCCCTAGCATTTCCGGGACAAAAATATATTTT.